Shown below are 3 T cell receptor beta chains from a single sample sequenced in a study of metastatic and nonmetastatic thyroid tumors. No treatment had been given to any patient before thyroid surgery. TCRdb used MiXCR to call clones anew from the PCR reads. The table records about 20,000 clones, about 11% of them present only once. Input material: blood. These receptors came from a female donor with papillary thyroid cancer or a benign thyroid nodule (not recorded which). Some clones in this sample may be carry-over from other donors' samples.

The sample holds many counts of this clone. This chain links TRBV2 with TRBJ1-5; the D gene is possibly TRBD1 (6 bases). The CDR3 spans 15 residues. Germline V gene sequence: CDR1 SNHLY, CDR2 FYNNEI. Trimming took off 10 bases at V and 0 bases at J, with 16 bases between the two ends. The CDR3 bases are TGTGCCAACGGGGCCAGGGGCGATAGCAATCAGCCCCAGCATTTT. This encodes CANGARGDSNQPQHF.

By sample share, this clone is medium-sized. This chain uses TRBV12-3 or TRBV12-4 with TRBJ1-3; D gene ambiguous. The CDR3 consists of 11 residues. The V gene lost 6 bases and the J gene lost 7 bases, with 7 bases spanning the gap. CDR3 DNA sequence: TGTGCCAGCAGCTCTACCAACACCATATATTTT. Protein product: CASSSTNTIYF.

The genes are TRBV12-3 or TRBV12-4 and TRBJ1-5; D is perhaps TRBD1 (5 bases). The CDR3 loop spans 14 amino acids. V was cut by 5 bases and J by 8 bases, with 16 bases left in between. In nucleotides, the CDR3 is TGTGCCAGCAGTCTCCGGGACGGAAATAAGCCCCAGCATTTT. Translated, it gives CASSLRDGNKPQHF.